What follows are 20 T cell receptor beta chains derived from one specimen sequenced in a study of CD8+CD57+ T cells in acquired aplastic anemia. Profiling of TCR beta VDJ combinations and CDR3 sequences used genomic DNA as template. Using its own MiXCR run on the reads, TCRdb lists one record per CDR3 protein. The data hold 180,000 or so distinct CDR3 sequences, with approximately 49% observed a single time. The sample comprised sorted CD4+, CD8+, or CD8+CD57+ T cells (not recorded which) from PBMCs. The receptors derive from a human donor in good health.

CDR3 amino acids: CASSEWTIPSYEQYF. The CDR3 DNA reads TGTGCCAGCAGTGAATGGACGATACCTTCCTACGAGCAGTACTTC. The rearrangement links TRBV25-1 to TRBJ2-7; D remains unclear. Trimming stripped 1 base from V and 1 base from J, with 11 bases between. The CDR3 has 15 residues. CDR1 and CDR2 from the germline V gene are MGHDK and SYGVNS.

This clonotype was counted a few times. The rearrangement links TRBV28 to TRBJ2-1; 8 nucleotides line up with TRBD1. Germline V gene sequence: CDR1 MDHEN, CDR2 SYDVKM. Losses at the gene ends were 7 bases for V and 9 bases for J; bases not matched to a gene: 14. The CDR3 runs 15 residues. The CDR3 bases are TGTGCCAGCACCTTCCGGACAGGGAGATTGGCTGAGCAGTTCTTC. Translating it yields CASTFRTGRLAEQFF.

In DNA form, the CDR3 reads TGCAGTGCTAGAGATCGGCGGGGAGTGAGCGGCTACACCTTC. Translation gives CSARDRRGVSGYTF. The V and J genes are TRBV20-1 and TRBJ1-2, with D unclear. V was clipped by 0 bases and J by 8 bases, with 16 bases between them. The germline CDR1 and CDR2 sequences are DFQATT and SNEGSKA (reference sequence). This CDR3 has 14 residues.

This clonotype was observed at least ten times. The rearrangement uses TRBV7-9 and TRBJ2-1; D possibly corresponds to TRBD1 (6 bases). The V gene's germline CDR1 is SEHNR and CDR2 FQNEAQ (reference sequence). CDR3 length: 14 amino acids. The ends were cut back, 5 bases at V and 14 bases at J, with 22 bases in the middle. In nucleotides, the CDR3 is TGTGCCAGCAGCGATAAAGACCGACAGGCCCAGGAGTTCTTC. This codes for CASSDKDRQAQEFF.

Details on this clonotype: Compared with germline, one end of the junction differs, possibly owing to a read error. The chain carries TRBV10-3 and TRBJ2-3; TRBD2 matches at 9 bases. The germline V gene has CDR1 ENHRY and CDR2 SYGVKD. This CDR3 contains 17 residues. The CDR3 loop reads CATSGPRRGGHPDTQYF. DNA for the CDR3: TGTGCCACCAGTGGTCCTAGGCGGGGGGGCCACCCAGATACGCAGTATTTT.

This clonotype was seen at least ten times. The V and J genes are TRBV20-1 and TRBJ2-3; no clear D gene. The CDR3 is 13 residues long. Germline V CDR1 and CDR2: DFQATT, SNEGSKA (reference sequence). Trimming shortened V by 2 bases and J by 2 bases, and 8 bases separated the two germline ends. CDR3 nucleotide sequence: TGCAGTGCTAGACTAGTAGACACAGATACGCAGTATTTT. Translated: CSARLVDTDTQYF.

The table lists this clonotype with many counts. The chain recombines TRBV9 with TRBJ1-2; TRBD1 agrees at 7 bases. V dropped 0 bases and J dropped 8; count of bases not matched to a gene: 4. CDR1 and CDR2 (germline): SGDLS, YYNGEE. The CDR3 is 13 residues long. In nucleotides, the CDR3 is TGTGCCAGCAGCGTAGTAGGGGGCGGAGGCTACACCTTC. Its translation is CASSVVGGGGYTF.

Comment on this clonotype: One base away lies a much larger clone, so this may be a sequencing read error. Given the absence of the conserved phenylalanine or tryptophan at the CDR3 end, a read error is likely. The chain combines TRBV7-2 with TRBJ1-1; D is uncertain. V lost 3 bases and J 2 bases, leaving 13 bases between the germline ends. This CDR3 has 15 amino acids. The germline V gene has CDR1 SGHTA and CDR2 FQGNSA. The DNA of the CDR3 is TGTGCCAGCAGCTTTTACGAGGCGGGCAACACTGAAGCTTTCCTT. Its translation: CASSFYEAGNTEAFL.

This clonotype was found many times. V is TRBV15 and J is TRBJ2-3; the D is unclear. Germline loops: CDR1 LNHNV, CDR2 YYDKDF (reference sequence). This CDR3 comprises 14 residues. The V end was cut by 5 bases, the J end by 1 base, with 10 bases between. Written as DNA, the CDR3 is TGTGCCACCAGCCCTCGACTTCGCACAGATACGCAGTATTTT. Translating it yields CATSPRLRTDTQYF.

This clonotype was seen at least ten times. CDR3 sequence (DNA): TGTGCCAGCAGCTTAGTCAAGGGACTGACAGATACGCAGTATTTT. Translated, it gives CASSLVKGLTDTQYF. The rearrangement joins TRBV7-2 to TRBJ2-3; D is possibly TRBD2 (6 bases). The CDR3 totals 15 residues. V lost 1 base and J 3 bases, leaving 11 bases between the germline ends. The germline V gene has CDR1 SGHTA and CDR2 FQGNSA.

This clonotype was detected ten times or more. The V and J genes are TRBV2 and TRBJ2-7; no clear D gene. The length of the CDR3 is 15 residues. Trimming took 2 bases from V and 1 from J, leaving 12 bases between them. Germline V CDR1 and CDR2: SNHLY, FYNNEI. The CDR3 sequence: CASSERQFRSYEQYF. As DNA, the CDR3 is TGTGCCAGCAGTGAACGGCAGTTTAGGTCCTACGAGCAGTACTTC.

This clonotype has a count of ten or more. The CDR3 protein is CASSSTTSGRAHNEQFF. CDR3 nucleotides: TGTGCCAGCAGCTCCACAACTAGCGGGAGGGCCCACAATGAGCAGTTCTTC. V and J are TRBV13 and TRBJ2-1, with 13 nucleotides matching TRBD2. V was pared by 4 bases and J by 5 bases, with 8 bases of the junction left unmatched. This CDR3 comprises 17 residues. Per the germline V gene, CDR1 is PRHDT and CDR2 is FYEKMQ (reference sequence).

This clonotype has just one count. This chain joins TRBV24-1 and TRBJ2-3, with 10 bases aligning to TRBD2. The CDR3 is 15 residues long. Trimming cost V 9 bases and J 3 bases; bases outside gene matches: 8. CDR1 and CDR2 from the germline V gene are KGHDR and SFDVKD. CDR3 region: CATAKLAGVTDTQYF. Written as DNA, the CDR3 is TGTGCCACCGCAAAGCTAGCGGGAGTAACAGATACGCAGTATTTT.

This clonotype was recorded at least ten times. CDR3 nucleotides: TGCGCCAGCAGCATCACCTCAGGGCTAGATCAGCCCCAGCATTTT. Translation gives CASSITSGLDQPQHF. The chain couples TRBV5-1 to TRBJ1-5; the D gene is possibly TRBD1 (5 bases). This CDR3 is built from 15 residues. Germline values: CDR1 SGHRS, CDR2 YFSETQ. V shed 4 bases and J shed 5 bases, with 16 bases lying between them. The full variable domain, completed using reference TRBV5-1 and TRBJ1-5, is KAGVTQTPRYLIKTRGQQVTLSCSPISGHRSVSWYQQTPGQGLQFLFEYFSETQRNKGNFPGRFSGRQFSNSRSEMNVSTLELGDSALYLCASSITSGLDQPQHFGDGTRLSIL.

This clonotype was seen a few times. This chain joins TRBV20-1 and TRBJ1-5; a possible D gene is TRBD1 (5 bases). The ends were cut back, 0 bases at V and 0 bases at J, with 24 bases in the middle. This CDR3 is built from 20 residues. Germline lookup yields CDR1 DFQATT and CDR2 SNEGSKA (reference sequence). The CDR3 loop is CSARDGARRGRYYSNQPQHF. Here the CDR3 DNA reads TGCAGTGCTAGAGATGGGGCGCGAAGGGGAAGATATTATAGCAATCAGCCCCAGCATTTT.

This clonotype was seen many times. The chain links TRBV11-3 to TRBJ2-7, with TRBD1 as a possible D gene (6 bases). Germline assignment: CDR1 SGHNT and CDR2 YENEEA. Trimming cost V 5 bases and J 6 bases, with 14 bases left between them. The CDR3 sequence is 13 residues long. The chain's CDR3 is CASSPQTGREQYF. Here the CDR3 DNA reads TGTGCCAGCAGCCCCCAAACAGGGCGCGAGCAGTACTTC.

This clonotype was counted between two and nine times. DNA of the CDR3: TGCGCCAGCAGTGAGTATCGCGACGGGGGAAACTATGGCTACACCTTC. As protein: CASSEYRDGGNYGYTF. The V and J genes are TRBV10-2 and TRBJ1-2; tentative D call: TRBD1 (5 bases). The germline V gene has CDR1 WSHSY and CDR2 SAAADI. This CDR3 has 16 residues. V was clipped by 1 base and J by 2 bases, with 14 bases between them.

In this sample, this clonotype turned up many times. The chain combines TRBV20-1 with TRBJ2-1; 8 positions match TRBD2. The V gene's germline CDR1 is DFQATT and CDR2 SNEGSKA (reference sequence). This CDR3 has 15 residues. V lost 1 base and J lost 8; bases outside the gene matches: 10. CDR3 DNA: TGCAGTGCTAGAGTTAGCGGGGCGGAGTGGCATGAGCAGTTCTTC. Translation: CSARVSGAEWHEQFF.

This clonotype was recorded many times. The chain links TRBV24-1 to TRBJ2-7; D not resolved. This CDR3 spans 15 amino acids. Germline CDR1 is KGHDR and CDR2 is SFDVKD. The V gene lost 2 bases and the J gene lost 3 bases, with 13 bases spanning the gap. CDR3: CATSDSSSIGYEQYF. The DNA for the CDR3 is TGTGCCACCAGTGATTCCAGTTCTATTGGCTACGAGCAGTACTTC.

The chain recombines TRBV5-1 with TRBJ2-7; D remains ambiguous. The CDR3 covers 13 residues. Trimming stripped 4 bases from V and 6 bases from J, with 14 bases between. The germline gives CDR1 SGHRS, CDR2 YFSETQ. CDR3 sequence (DNA): TGCGCCAGCAGCCTAACGGAAGCAGCCGAGCAGTACTTC. Its translation: CASSLTEAAEQYF.